The next 7 T cell receptor beta chains were all read from a single sample in a study of T cell responses to AZD1222 COVID-19 vaccine. Measured with immunoSEQ multiplex PCR; TCRdb has only the in-frame clones, and not every one. The table shows some 110,000 clones, with over 85% occurring only once. Sample: peripheral blood, taken on day 0 of AZD1222 vaccination. These receptors came from an adult in good health.

V gene TRBV5-1 combines with J gene TRBJ2-7; D unclear. The CDR3 consists of 11 residues. The V end lost 3 bases, the J end lost 3 bases, and 4 bases lay between the germline ends. Germline V CDR1 and CDR2: SGHRS, YFSETQ. The CDR3 region is CASSSHYEQYF. The CDR3 DNA reads TGCGCCAGCAGCTCCCACTACGAGCAGTACTTC.

The rearrangement uses TRBV7-3 and TRBJ2-6, with unresolved D. The V end lost 5 bases, the J end lost 0 bases, and 8 bases lay between the germline ends. The CDR3 extends over 15 amino acids. Per the germline V gene, CDR1 is SGHTA and CDR2 is FQGTGA. In DNA, the CDR3 is TGTGCCAGCAGCCCAAGCCCCTCTGGGGCCAACGTCCTGACTTTC. This sequence encodes CASSPSPSGANVLTF.

To note about this clone: Distinct nucleotide sequences in the sample also encode this CDR3. The chain joins TRBV27 to TRBJ1-3; no clear D gene. The germline V gene has CDR1 MNHEY and CDR2 SMNVEV (reference sequence). CDR3 length: 13 amino acids. V lost 3 bases to trimming and J lost 0 bases, with 3 bases between them. The CDR3 sequence: CASSLDSGNTIYF. The CDR3 nucleotides read TGTGCCAGCAGTTTGGACTCTGGAAACACCATATATTTT.

The V gene is TRBV5-4, the J gene TRBJ1-1, with TRBD1 matching over 8 bases. The germline CDR1 and CDR2 sequences are SGHNT and YYREEE (reference sequence). There are 14 residues in the CDR3. V lost 4 bases to trimming and J lost 5 bases; unmatched junction nucleotides: 7. The CDR3: CASSAGGGGTEAFF. CDR3 bases: TGTGCCAGCAGCGCAGGGGGCGGTGGGACTGAAGCTTTCTTT.

The chain has TRBV29-1 and TRBJ1-1; D is unresolved. The germline V gene encodes CDR1 SQVTM and CDR2 ANQGSEA. V lost 6 bases, J lost 0 bases, and 5 bases lay in between. This CDR3 has 11 residues. CDR3 bases: TGCAGCGTGGGGTTGAACACTGAAGCTTTCTTT. It encodes CSVGLNTEAFF.

This sequence joins TRBV4-2 and TRBJ2-7, with 7 bases identical to TRBD2. Germline lookup yields CDR1 LGHNA and CDR2 YNFKEQ. The trim removed 4 bases at V and 2 bases at J, leaving 14 bases unmatched. The length of the CDR3 is 17 residues. CDR3 amino acids: CASSPHSLSRGTYEQYF. CDR3 in DNA: TGTGCCAGCAGCCCTCATTCCCTTTCGCGGGGGACCTACGAGCAGTACTTC.

V gene TRBV6-5 combines with J gene TRBJ2-5; TRBD1 agrees at 9 bases. The V gene's germline CDR1 is MNHEY and CDR2 SVGAGI. CDR3 length equals 13 residues. Trimming cost V 4 bases and J 6 bases; bases outside gene matches: 3. Written as DNA, the CDR3 is TGTGCCAGCAGTTTACAGGGGGCGAAGACCCAGTACTTC. Translating gives CASSLQGAKTQYF.